This T cell receptor beta chain was sequenced for a study of blood T cells in healthy people across ages. Sample-barcoded 5' priming and a J-beta primer mix drove a second PCR of about 6 to 11 cycles. MiXCR, applied by TCRdb to the 5' RACE reads, yields one record per CDR3 protein. The data show about 780,000 distinct CDR3 sequences, with 35% to 50% seen just once and approximately 18% held by the top ten. The germline V gene has CDR1 SGHRS and CDR2 YFSETQ. The CDR3 extends over 16 amino acids. The V end was cut by 0 bases, the J end by 5 bases, with 15 bases between. A note on this clonotype: Its cognate antigen is unknown.

General study results and limits: Both higher diversity and more naive CD4+ cells marked long-lived donors when set against aged donors.

This clonotype originated in a man aged 80 or over in good health. This chain links TRBV5-1 with TRBJ2-1, with D unclear. Input material: blood. The CDR3 region is CASSLAVAPTNNEQFF. The CDR3 DNA sequence: TGCGCCAGCAGCTTGGCCGTAGCTCCCACCAACAATGAGCAGTTCTTC.